The rows below give T cell receptor beta chains drawn from one sample of a study of T cell responses to AZD1222 COVID-19 vaccine. Generated by immunoSEQ multiplex PCR, the TCRdb table keeps only in-frame clones and is missing some. Seen here are fewer than 90,000 clones, approximately 90% observed once, and the top ten hold roughly 11%. Sequencing was performed on peripheral blood, taken 28 days after the second AZD1222 dose. The receptors shown here come from an adult who received the AZD1222 COVID-19 vaccine. Each CDR3 is given with its conserved first and last residue. The D gene is left open where the match is weak. The listing skips clone size in some rows; elsewhere it reads once, few, many or a size class.

J,V,D,size,CDR3,DNA
TRBJ1-4,TRBV7-2,TRBD1,-,CASSSRQGLREKLFF,TGTGCCAGCAGCTCGCGACAGGGGTTGCGCGAAAAACTGTTTTTT
TRBJ2-7,TRBV5-1,TRBD1,-,CASSLQGASYEQYF,TGCGCCAGCAGCTTGCAGGGGGCCTCCTACGAGCAGTACTTC
TRBJ2-6,TRBV28,-,-,CASRGSGANVLTF,TGTGCCAGCCGCGGCTCTGGGGCCAACGTCCTGACTTTC
TRBJ1-4,TRBV7-8,-,-,CASSPLTTTNEKLFF,TGTGCCAGCAGCCCGCTGACAACAACTAATGAAAAACTGTTTTTT
TRBJ2-1,TRBV4-1,-,-,CASSPSPGRQFF,TGCGCCAGCAGCCCCTCTCCCGGTAGGCAGTTCTTC
TRBJ2-1,TRBV11-3,-,once,CASSLDGRSNNEQFF,TGTGCCAGCAGCTTAGATGGGCGGAGCAACAATGAGCAGTTCTTC
TRBJ1-1,TRBV7-2,-,-,CASSLARAGRTEAFF,TGTGCCAGCAGCTTAGCGCGAGCGGGACGGACTGAAGCTTTCTTT
TRBJ2-3,TRBV5-4,-,-,CASSFLGQGPSDTQYF,TGTGCCAGCAGCTTTCTGGGGCAGGGACCCTCGGATACGCAGTATTTT
TRBJ1-2,TRBV30,-,-,CAWSRGGNYGYTF,TGTGCCTGGAGTCGAGGGGGTAACTATGGCTACACCTTC
TRBJ1-3,TRBV4-2,TRBD1,-,CASGQVQGAAGNTIYF,TGTGCCAGCGGCCAAGTACAGGGGGCCGCTGGAAACACCATATATTTT
TRBJ1-5,TRBV5-6,TRBD1,-,CASSLFSGQNQPQHF,TGTGCCAGCAGCTTGTTCTCGGGACAGAATCAGCCCCAGCATTTT
TRBJ2-5,TRBV14,-,-,CASSQVRARQDQETQYF,TGTGCCAGCAGCCAAGTACGGGCCAGACAGGACCAAGAGACCCAGTACTTC
TRBJ1-3,TRBV19,-,few,CASSIVTGHSGNTIYF,TGTGCCAGTAGTATAGTGACCGGGCACTCTGGAAACACCATATATTTT
TRBJ2-3,TRBV3-1/TRBV3-2,TRBD2,-,CASSQGLAGGPLTDTQYF,TGTGCCAGCAGCCAAGGACTAGCGGGGGGTCCCCTCACAGATACGCAGTATTTT
TRBJ1-1,TRBV6-6,-,-,CASSYVRDTEAFF,TGTGCCAGCAGTTACGTGAGGGACACTGAAGCTTTCTTT
TRBJ2-3,TRBV7-3,TRBD2,-,CASSLTSAIGTDTQYF,TGTGCCAGCAGCCTTACTAGCGCAATCGGCACAGATACGCAGTATTTT
TRBJ2-1,TRBV2,-,once,CARGDSRIYNEQFF,TGTGCCAGGGGGGACTCTCGCATTTACAATGAGCAGTTCTTC
TRBJ2-1,TRBV7-3,-,-,CASSATSSYNEQFF,TGTGCCAGCAGCGCGACCTCCTCCTACAATGAGCAGTTCTTC
TRBJ1-1,TRBV14,-,-,CASSQDRGRLVNTEAFF,TGTGCCAGCAGCCAAGATAGGGGCAGGCTCGTCAACACTGAAGCTTTCTTT
TRBJ2-1,TRBV19,-,-,CASTAGWGAYNEQFF,TGTGCCAGTACGGCCGGGTGGGGGGCTTACAATGAGCAGTTCTTC
TRBJ2-7,TRBV28,-,-,CASSSWVEPYEQYF,TGTGCCAGCAGTAGTTGGGTGGAACCCTACGAGCAGTACTTC
TRBJ2-3,TRBV20-1,-,-,CSAGPERLMF,TGCAGTGCTGGCCCCGAACGATTGATGTTT
TRBJ2-2,TRBV5-1,-,-,CASSWQGTINTGELFF,TGCGCCAGCAGCTGGCAGGGGACGATTAACACCGGGGAGCTGTTTTTT
TRBJ2-6,TRBV6-5,-,-,CASIRGDSGANVLTF,TGTGCCAGCATAAGGGGGGACTCTGGGGCCAACGTCCTGACTTTC
TRBJ2-7,TRBV2,-,-,CASSGQYF,TGTGCCAGCAGTGGGCAGTACTTC
TRBJ2-3,TRBV6-5,-,-,CASSPLQTRTDTQYF,TGTGCCAGCAGTCCCCTCCAAACGCGCACAGATACGCAGTATTTT
TRBJ2-7,TRBV6-5,-,-,CASSPETYEQYF,TGTGCCAGCAGTCCAGAGACCTACGAGCAGTACTTC
TRBJ1-2,TRBV5-4,TRBD1,-,CASSYTTQGDGYTF,TGTGCCAGCAGCTATACTACACAGGGGGATGGCTACACCTTC
TRBJ1-2,TRBV5-1,-,once,CASSLAPNHGSLLNYGYTF,TGCGCCAGCAGCTTGGCCCCAAATCACGGTTCTCTTTTAAACTATGGCTACACCTTC
TRBJ2-2,TRBV29-1,-,-,CSVVSGTGPNTGELFF,TGCAGCGTTGTTTCAGGCACAGGACCGAACACCGGGGAGCTGTTTTTT
TRBJ1-1,TRBV3-1/TRBV3-2,-,-,CASSQGGGFHTEAFF,TGTGCCAGCAGCCAAGGGGGGGGATTTCACACTGAAGCTTTCTTT
TRBJ2-2,TRBV28,TRBD1,-,CASSRDRPRAGELFF,TGTGCCAGCAGTCGGGACAGGCCCCGTGCCGGGGAGCTGTTTTTT
TRBJ1-3,TRBV3-1/TRBV3-2,-,-,CASSQVGGLITGNTIYF,TGTGCCAGCAGCCAAGTAGGGGGGCTGATCACTGGAAACACCATATATTTT
TRBJ1-4,TRBV5-4,-,-,CASSKSVSTNEKLFF,TGTGCCAGCAGCAAAAGTGTTTCAACTAATGAAAAACTGTTTTTT
TRBJ2-3,TRBV6-5,-,-,CASSHGQSTDTQYF,TGTGCCAGCAGCCACGGCCAAAGCACAGATACGCAGTATTTT
TRBJ2-1,TRBV15,-,-,CATSRDDPPSYNEQFF,TGTGCCACCAGCAGAGATGACCCTCCCTCCTACAATGAGCAGTTCTTC
TRBJ2-2,TRBV4-1,-,-,CASSHVIRGGELFF,TGCGCCAGCAGCCACGTGATAAGGGGAGGGGAGCTGTTTTTT
TRBJ2-7,TRBV25-1,TRBD1,-,CASSEGNRGVYEQYF,TGTGCCAGCAGTGAGGGGAACAGGGGCGTCTACGAGCAGTACTTC
TRBJ1-5,TRBV15,-,few,CATSRARDLLSDQPQHF,TGTGCCACCAGCAGAGCCCGGGACTTACTTTCCGATCAGCCCCAGCATTTT
TRBJ1-2,TRBV18,-,-,CASSPLSTDYGYTF,TGTGCCAGCTCACCTCTAAGCACGGACTATGGCTACACCTTC
TRBJ1-2,TRBV20-1,-,-,CSATANYGYTF,TGCAGTGCTACCGCCAACTATGGCTACACCTTC
TRBJ2-5,TRBV9,-,-,CASTRGPAGPETQYF,TGTGCCAGCACTCGAGGTCCGGCCGGGCCAGAGACCCAGTACTTC
TRBJ1-2,TRBV18,TRBD1,-,CASSLRTGVGGYTF,TGTGCCAGCTCACTACGAACAGGGGTCGGAGGCTACACCTTC
TRBJ1-1,TRBV18,TRBD1,-,CASSATGANTEAFF,TGTGCCAGCTCGGCGACAGGGGCGAACACTGAAGCTTTCTTT
TRBJ1-2,TRBV6-5,-,-,CASRIDSNYGYTF,TGTGCCAGCAGAATTGACAGTAACTATGGCTACACCTTC
TRBJ1-6,TRBV9,-,-,CASSVGAEGTYNSPLHF,TGTGCCAGCAGCGTAGGGGCCGAGGGCACCTATAATTCACCCCTCCACTTT
TRBJ2-7,TRBV28,-,-,CASNQAGASSYEQYF,TGTGCCAGCAACCAAGCGGGCGCTAGCTCCTACGAGCAGTACTTC
TRBJ1-5,TRBV6-5,-,-,CASSWGFDQPQHF,TGTGCCAGCAGTTGGGGGTTTGATCAGCCCCAGCATTTT